This T cell receptor beta chain is drawn from a study of human CD8 memory T cell subsets. Study-wide results and limits: Diversity was similarly high in stem-like memory and precursor exhausted T cells, which was not the case for effector memory cells. Precursor exhausted T cells shared very few clonotypes with stem-like memory T cells.

Researchers made TCR beta libraries via UMI-labeled 5' RACE. Each CDR3 protein gets one entry in TCRdb, which reprocessed the 5' RACE reads and gives no DNA. The repertoire table contains about 3,900 distinct CDR3 sequences. By frequency, this clonotype registers medium-sized. What it binds is not known. Germline CDR1 reads DFQATT; CDR2 reads SNEGSKA (reference sequence). There are 17 residues in the CDR3. This TCR derives from a human donor in good health. Sequenced: CD8+ T cells from PBMCs. V and J are TRBV20-1 and TRBJ1-2; TCRdb's D call, TRBD1, is unchecked because there is no DNA. CDR3 region: CSASQPAGGSRGYGYTF.